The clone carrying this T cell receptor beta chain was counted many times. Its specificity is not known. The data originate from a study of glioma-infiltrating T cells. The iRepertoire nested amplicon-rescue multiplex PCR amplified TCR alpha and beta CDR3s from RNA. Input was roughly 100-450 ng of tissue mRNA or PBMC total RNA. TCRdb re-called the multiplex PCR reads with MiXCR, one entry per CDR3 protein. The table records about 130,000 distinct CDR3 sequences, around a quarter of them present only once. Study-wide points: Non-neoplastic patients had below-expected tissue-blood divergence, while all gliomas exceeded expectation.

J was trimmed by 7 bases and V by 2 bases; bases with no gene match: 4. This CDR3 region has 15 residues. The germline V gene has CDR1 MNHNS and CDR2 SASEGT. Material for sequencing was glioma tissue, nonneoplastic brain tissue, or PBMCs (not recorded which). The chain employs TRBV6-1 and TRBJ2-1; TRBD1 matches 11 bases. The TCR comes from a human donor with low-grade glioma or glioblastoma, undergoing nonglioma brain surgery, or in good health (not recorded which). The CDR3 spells CASSERTGGKNEQFF. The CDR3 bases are TGTGCCAGCAGTGAAAGGACAGGGGGCAAGAATGAGCAGTTCTTC.